The present T cell receptor (beta chain) was sequenced within a study of early T cells in non-severe SARS-CoV-2 infection. Study as a whole: Sequencing of unsorted whole blood was done on bulk RNA, leaving chains unpaired. Study findings and constraints: Matches to VDJdb favored anti-spike CD8 responses and missed private and CD4 specificities.

Molecules of cDNA were individually given unique molecular identifiers that were attached to them. TCRdb fed the 5' RACE reads into MiXCR, producing one record per CDR3 protein. This table has about 80,000 distinct CDR3 sequences, approximately 5% appearing once. In regard to this clonotype: Its target is unknown.

The sequenced sample was whole blood, obtained at baseline. The TCR comes from an adult who was a healthcare worker with PCR-confirmed SARS-CoV-2 infection or an uninfected control (not recorded which).

CDR3: CASSPNYRGPLGYEQYF. CDR3 DNA: TGTGCCAGCAGCCCCAATTACAGGGGACCCCTAGGATACGAGCAGTACTTC. V and J are TRBV6-6 and TRBJ2-7; 7 nucleotides align to TRBD1. There are 17 residues in the CDR3. Trimming at V came to 6 bases and at J to 4 bases, leaving 18 bases not matched to a gene. Germline lookup yields CDR1 MNHNY and CDR2 SVGAGI (reference sequence).